This T cell receptor (beta chain) comes out of a study of blood T cells in healthy people across ages (dated by TCRdb to between 2014 and 2017). About the full investigation: In model experiments, template switching captured roughly one uniquely barcoded TCR beta cDNA molecule for every two T cells. Age-related changes in TCR beta repertoire diversity were measured in the study by deep sequencing normalized with unique cDNA molecular identifiers. Donors were grouped into four age groups: young (average roughly 15 years), middle-aged (around 39), aged (around 66) and long-lived (approximately 75). To avoid experimental bias, donors of different ages were spread randomly across the sequencing lanes. Two additional independent replicas of 1 million unique cDNA reads from the same blood draw were analyzed for two donors (one aged 18 to 30 and one aged 80 or older).

Receptor amplification or capture employed 5' RACE. These reads were obtained on an Illumina HiSeq 2500. A second PCR of roughly 7 to 12 cycles was run with a J-beta primer mix and a sample-barcoded 5' primer. Each TCR beta cDNA molecule received a unique molecular identifier from a template-switch 5' adaptor carrying 12 random nucleotides. Each sample yielded at least 2.5 million CDR3-containing paired-end reads. The Mint cDNA synthesis kit, primed by a TRBC-specific oligonucleotide, was used to synthesize first-strand cDNA from all RNA. All cDNA was treated with uracil-DNA glycosylase and then went through a first 18-cycle PCR with the universal primers M1SS and BC2_uni_R. Under the source paper's analysis protocol: For normalization, 1 million high-quality reads were randomly selected from each sample, with every read carrying a distinct molecular identifier. Instead of being binned into consensus sequences, reads with shared molecular identifiers were discarded. CDR3 identification, clonotype clustering and error correction used MiTCR with a Q25 quality threshold and the strictest error-elimination algorithm. A nonparametric unseen species model using Euler transformation provided a lower-bound estimate of total TCR beta diversity. TCRdb reprocessed the public reads (quality trimming at Q25 with fastp, clone calling with MiXCR) and kept in-frame beta chains. Rows with one shared CDR3 protein collapse into an entry with the most common genes and DNA. The V and J calls shown here were made by TCRdb, not taken from the authors' results. Here the sample has over 1,200,000 distinct CDR3 sequences; roughly 60% occur a single time. The ten top clones hold 5% to 7% of the sample.

The CDR3 sequence holds 16 residues, the cysteine and phenylalanine included. The DNA shown is the 48-base CDR3, in frame from base 1. The germline V gene (reference sequence) yields SGHKS for CDR1 and YYEKEE for CDR2. V lost 4 bases and J lost 3 bases, and the count of bases not matched to a germline gene is 6. In regard to this clonotype: Its target antigen remains unknown. Per-base quality was not reported, and no clone a single base away is much larger than it.

The approximately 39 donors, aged 6 to 90 years, were systemically healthy Caucasian individuals from Russia. Each donor gave roughly 9.5 milliliters of peripheral blood, collected into EDTA-treated Vacutainer tubes. Ficoll-Paque density-gradient centrifugation was used to isolate PBMCs, with at least 7 million per sample. Total RNA, at least 6 micrograms per sample, was extracted from PBMCs with Trizol reagent. Naive CD45RAhigh/CD27high T cell percentages were measured by flow cytometry on a PBMC aliquot from every donor. What the authors observed across the whole study: Observed TCR beta diversity per million T cells fell roughly linearly with age, and a significant reduction was already apparent by age about 38. Compared with the aged group, more naive CD4+ T cells, fewer expanded clones and increased TCR diversity were shown by the long-lived group, suggesting age selection. Estimates of total diversity based on one million sequenced T cells were considered lower bounds and underestimates. Because donor CMV infection status was unknown, age-related changes in expanded clonotypes were potentially confounded. The percentage of naive T cells measured by flow cytometry correlated strongly with observed TCR beta diversity. Because profiling used bulk unsorted PBMCs, naive and antigen-experienced compartments could not be compared conclusively.

Sequenced: blood. This receptor was taken from a man aged 18 to 30 in good health. The chain uses TRBV5-5 and TRBJ2-5; TRBD2 aligns with 13 central bases. The sequenced DNA: TGTGCCAGCAGCGCCGGACTAGCGGGAGATGAAGAGACCCAGTACTTC. It encodes CASSAGLAGDEETQYF.